This TCR beta chain comes out of a study of blood T cell repertoires in COVID-19. Only in-frame clones appear in the TCRdb table, and some are missing; sequencing was by immunoSEQ multiplex PCR. The sample records under 130,000 clones, 89% being singletons. The germline V gene encodes CDR1 MNHEY and CDR2 SVGAGI. The CDR3 extends over 13 amino acids. Trimming left V 2 bases short and J 6 bases short, with 10 bases between. This clone was detected once. The sequence was obtained from a woman aged 60-75 years with acute or convalescent COVID-19. The genes are TRBV6-5 and TRBJ1-1; the D is unclear. The specimen sequenced was peripheral blood. CDR3 sequence (DNA): TGTGCCAGCAGTTACGCCAGTAACGCTGAAGCTTTCTTT. This gives the protein CASSYASNAEAFF.